This T cell receptor beta chain was sequenced in a study of human T cells and chemical hapten exposure. The sample's time point: patch test 1, 2 weeks after DPC sensitization. Treatment reported: therapeutic diphenylcyclopropenone sensitization with weekly scalp DPC. The ends were cut back, 8 bases at V and 3 bases at J, with 5 bases in the middle. The CDR3 totals 9 residues. Per the germline V gene, CDR1 is SQVTM and CDR2 is ANQGSEA. TCRdb reanalysed the RACE reads using MiXCR and keeps one entry per CDR3 protein. The repertoire includes 75,000 to 100,000 distinct CDR3 sequences, 9.5% to 15% of them detected once, and approximately 2% sits in the top ten.

This chain uses TRBV29-1 with TRBJ2-7; D gene unclear. Sequenced here: whole blood, sampled in connection with sensitization to the hapten diphenylcyclopropenone (DPC). This receptor was identified in a woman in her forties with alopecia areata. Some clones in this sample may be carry-over from other donors' samples. The CDR3 sequence: CSLHYEQYF. CDR3 bases: TGCAGCTTACACTACGAGCAGTACTTC.